Below are 27 T cell receptor beta chains sequenced from a single sample in a study of T cell responses to AZD1222 COVID-19 vaccine. Measured with immunoSEQ multiplex PCR; TCRdb has only the in-frame clones, and not every one. The table lists over 85,000 clones, 81% of them singletons, with 3.5% to 5% in the top ten. The material sequenced was peripheral blood, taken on day 0 of AZD1222 vaccination. The source is an adult in good health.

The genes are TRBV9 and TRBJ1-3, with a possible D match to TRBD1 (6 bases). The germline gives CDR1 SGDLS, CDR2 YYNGEE. Trimming cost V 0 bases and J 2 bases, with 15 bases left between them. The CDR3 is made up of 17 amino acids. In DNA form, the CDR3 reads TGTGCCAGCAGCGTAGGCGGGGGGCCGGGAGCTGGAAACACCATATATTTT. This encodes CASSVGGGPGAGNTIYF. Full variable domain (remainder filled in from reference TRBV9 and TRBJ1-3): DSGVTQTPKHLITATGQRVTLRCSPRSGDLSVYWYQQSLDQGLQFLIQYYNGEERAKGNILERFSAQQFPDLHSELNLSSLELGDSALYFCASSVGGGPGAGNTIYFGEGSWLTVV.

The chain couples TRBV7-8 to TRBJ1-6; D gene uncertain. V lost 5 bases, J lost 6 bases, and 5 bases lay in between. This CDR3 comprises 12 residues. Germline assignment: CDR1 SGHVS and CDR2 FQNEAQ. CDR3 DNA sequence: TGTGCCAGCAGCCTGCCTAATTCACCCCTCCACTTT. Protein product: CASSLPNSPLHF.

The chain's CDR3 is CASSLVQGRGEQYF. Here the CDR3 DNA reads TGTGCCAGCAGCTTAGTACAGGGGAGAGGCGAGCAGTACTTC. The rearrangement links TRBV11-2 to TRBJ2-7; 7 bases align to TRBD1. The CDR3 has 14 residues. V trimming: 1 base; J trimming: 6 bases; junction bases outside the gene matches: 6. Germline V gene sequence: CDR1 SGHAT, CDR2 FQNNGV.

This sequence joins TRBV6-6 and TRBJ2-1; a possible D gene is TRBD1 (6 bases). Trimming left V 5 bases short and J 4 bases short, with 9 bases between. Germline CDR1 and CDR2: MNHNY and SVGAGI (reference sequence). The CDR3 consists of 13 residues. In nucleotides, the CDR3 is TGTGCCAGCAGTAGGGGACAATACAATGAGCAGTTCTTC. Amino acid sequence: CASSRGQYNEQFF.

This chain links TRBV29-1 with TRBJ1-3; D unclear. Germline loops: CDR1 SQVTM, CDR2 ANQGSEA. Trimming shortened V by 7 bases and J by 1 base, and 11 bases separated the two germline ends. The length of the CDR3 is 13 residues. The CDR3 nucleotides read TGCAGCGCCGGATTCGGATCTGGAAACACCATATATTTT. The encoded protein is CSAGFGSGNTIYF.

The V and J genes are TRBV24-1 and TRBJ2-1, with TRBD2 matching over 9 bases. J gave up 6 bases and V 4 bases, and 6 bases lay outside the gene matches. The CDR3 covers 15 residues. The germline gives CDR1 KGHDR, CDR2 SFDVKD. The CDR3 reads CATSEARTSVNEQFF. The CDR3 DNA follows: TGTGCCACCAGTGAGGCAAGGACTAGCGTCAATGAGCAGTTCTTC.

The chain carries TRBV27 and TRBJ1-2; D is possibly TRBD1 (6 bases). Deletions cut 3 bases from V and 7 bases from J, with 12 bases between. CDR1 is MNHEY and CDR2 is SMNVEV in the germline V gene (reference sequence). The CDR3 is 13 residues long. CDR3 DNA sequence: TGTGCCAGCAGTTTTAAGGGGGGCCGTGGCTACACCTTC. Amino acid sequence: CASSFKGGRGYTF.

The chain combines TRBV10-3 with TRBJ1-1; D remains ambiguous. Germline values: CDR1 ENHRY, CDR2 SYGVKD. V was trimmed by 11 bases and J by 4 bases, leaving 14 bases between them. The CDR3 is made up of 12 amino acids. The CDR3 sequence: CASGPLGTEAFF. The CDR3 DNA sequence: TGTGCCTCCGGACCTCTCGGCACTGAAGCTTTCTTT.

V is TRBV2 and J is TRBJ1-1, with D tentatively TRBD1 (5 bases). The germline gives CDR1 SNHLY, CDR2 FYNNEI. V was pared by 11 bases and J by 3 bases, with 16 bases between. CDR3 size: 13 residues. CDR3: CAAGTRVDTEAFF. The CDR3, as DNA: TGTGCCGCGGGAACCAGGGTGGACACTGAAGCTTTCTTT.

This rearrangement joins TRBV2 to TRBJ1-4; the D gene is possibly TRBD1 (6 bases). With 8 bases removed from V and 5 bases from J, the gap between germline ends came to 18 bases. Looked up from germline, CDR1 is SNHLY and CDR2 is FYNNEI. The CDR3 consists of 15 residues. CDR3 DNA sequence: TGTGCCAGCCACCTTCGGGGGGGGCGAAATGAAAAACTGTTTTTT. Translating it yields CASHLRGGRNEKLFF. The variable domain in full, completed from reference TRBV2 and TRBJ1-4, reads EPEVTQTPSHQVTQMGQEVILRCVPISNHLYFYWYRQILGQKVEFLVSFYNNEISEKSEIFDDQFSVERPDGSNFTLKIRSTKLEDSAMYFCASHLRGGRNEKLFFGSGTQLSVL.

The chain couples TRBV5-5 to TRBJ1-2; D gene uncertain. CDR3 length equals 13 residues. Deletions cut 0 bases from V and 7 bases from J, with 10 bases between. Germline CDR1 is SGHKS and CDR2 is YYEKEE (reference sequence). CDR3 amino acids: CASSLAGNGGYTF. The CDR3 nucleotides read TGTGCCAGCAGCTTGGCGGGGAACGGTGGCTACACCTTC.

CDR3 residues: CASRRTGGETQYF. Written as DNA, the CDR3 is TGTGCCAGTAGACGGACAGGGGGAGAGACCCAGTACTTC. This chain uses TRBV19 with TRBJ2-5; 10 bases match TRBD1. The CDR3 has 13 amino acids. The V and J ends lost 6 bases and 4 bases, in that order; junction bases with no gene match: 2. The germline CDR1 and CDR2 sequences are LNHDA and SQIVND (reference sequence).

The table lists this clone with a few counts. J is TRBJ2-7 and V is TRBV7-8; TRBD2 aligns across 16 bases. After removal of 3 bases from V and 7 bases from J, the junction contained 6 bases not matched to a gene. The CDR3 has 16 amino acids. Looked up from germline, CDR1 is SGHVS and CDR2 is FQNEAQ. CDR3 bases: TGTGCCAGCAGCTTTGGGACTAGCGGGAGGGCACGGGAGCAGTACTTC. Its translation: CASSFGTSGRAREQYF.

This clone was seen just once. This chain joins TRBV4-3 and TRBJ2-1; TRBD2 matches 8 bases. The CDR3 totals 16 residues. Looked up from germline, CDR1 is LGHNA and CDR2 is YSLEER. V gave up 0 bases and J gave up 7 bases; unmatched junction bases: 8. For the CDR3, the DNA is TGCGCCAGCAGCCAAGAACCGGGACTAGGAGTGAATGAGCAGTTCTTC. Protein: CASSQEPGLGVNEQFF.

The chain is built from TRBV30 and TRBJ2-5; D uncertain. Looked up from germline, CDR1 is GTSNPN and CDR2 is SVGIG (reference sequence). The CDR3 covers 13 residues. Trimming removed 2 bases from V and 5 bases from J, with 12 bases in between. The CDR3 loop is CAWSKPLPETQYF. The CDR3 bases are TGTGCCTGGAGTAAACCCCTGCCGGAGACCCAGTACTTC.

V and J are TRBV2 and TRBJ2-7; TRBD2 agrees at 10 bases. The germline V gene has CDR1 SNHLY and CDR2 FYNNEI. The CDR3 is 17 residues long. V lost 2 bases and J lost 0; bases outside the gene matches: 7. The CDR3 loop reads CASSEPAGGSSSYEQYF. The CDR3 DNA follows: TGTGCCAGCAGTGAACCAGCGGGGGGGTCGAGCTCCTACGAGCAGTACTTC.

This rearrangement joins TRBV9 to TRBJ1-2; D is ambiguous. Trimming pared 6 bases from V and 3 bases from J, leaving 12 bases between. Germline V gene sequence: CDR1 SGDLS, CDR2 YYNGEE. The CDR3 covers 13 residues. CDR3 nucleotides: TGTGCCAGCACACGTACTACAGACTATGGCTACACCTTC. Translating gives CASTRTTDYGYTF.

This chain joins TRBV15 and TRBJ1-1; D is ambiguous. This CDR3 is 14 amino acids long. Germline V gives CDR1 LNHNV, CDR2 YYDKDF (reference sequence). Trimming pared 0 bases from V and 1 base from J, leaving 6 bases between. The CDR3 DNA reads TGTGCCACCAGCAGAGATCTCAGGAACACTGAAGCTTTCTTT. It is translated as CATSRDLRNTEAFF.

The chain employs TRBV7-2 and TRBJ2-2; no clear D. The germline V gene has CDR1 SGHTA and CDR2 FQGNSA. The V end was cut by 3 bases, the J end by 5 bases, with 4 bases between. This CDR3 has 12 residues. CDR3 residues: CASSFGTGELFF. The CDR3 DNA follows: TGTGCCAGCAGCTTCGGGACCGGGGAGCTGTTTTTT.

The V call is TRBV6-5, the J call TRBJ2-2; 7 bases map to TRBD2. CDR1 is MNHEY and CDR2 is SVGAGI in the germline V gene. The CDR3 extends over 14 amino acids. V was pared by 8 bases and J by 1 base, with 4 bases of the junction left unmatched. The CDR3 DNA sequence: TGTGCCAGCGGCTTAGCGGGGAACACCGGGGAGCTGTTTTTT. It is translated as CASGLAGNTGELFF.

The rearrangement links TRBV18 to TRBJ1-2; 8 nucleotides align to TRBD1. J lost 2 bases, V lost 4 bases, and 3 bases had no gene match. CDR1 is KGHSH and CDR2 is LQKENI in the germline V gene. This CDR3 is 14 amino acids long. CDR3 sequence reads: CASSLQGVNYGYTF. Written as DNA, the CDR3 is TGTGCCAGCTCACTACAGGGGGTAAACTATGGCTACACCTTC.

In this sample, this clone turned up once. This specimen includes other DNA sequences encoding the same CDR3. The chain combines TRBV4-3 with TRBJ2-3; D is unresolved. V dropped 0 bases and J dropped 2 bases, with 6 bases sitting between them. Germline CDR1 reads LGHNA; CDR2 reads YSLEER. The CDR3 is made up of 14 amino acids. The CDR3 region has the DNA TGCGCCAGCAGCCAAGAGTACTCCACAGATACGCAGTATTTT. Translation gives CASSQEYSTDTQYF.

The chain couples TRBV27 to TRBJ1-6, with D maybe TRBD1 (6 bases). CDR1 is MNHEY and CDR2 is SMNVEV in the germline V gene (reference sequence). V shed 6 bases and J shed 10 bases, with 16 bases lying between them. The length of the CDR3 is 14 residues. The CDR3 sequence: CASSQRGAGSPLHF. The CDR3 bases are TGTGCCAGCAGCCAACGGGGGGCCGGGTCACCCCTCCACTTT.

J is TRBJ2-5 and V is TRBV27; TRBD2 matches 11 bases. CDR1 is MNHEY and CDR2 is SMNVEV in the germline V gene (reference sequence). CDR3 length: 14 residues. Unmatched junction bases numbered 3, after V lost 3 bases and J lost 6 bases. The CDR3 nucleotides read TGTGCCAGCAGTTTCTTGACTAGCGGGAAGACCCAGTACTTC. Protein product: CASSFLTSGKTQYF.

V is TRBV6-4 and J is TRBJ2-7, with 9 bases identical to TRBD2. The CDR3 extends over 15 amino acids. V was clipped by 3 bases and J by 2 bases; unmatched bases: 5. Per the germline V gene, CDR1 is MRHNA and CDR2 is SNTAGT. This chain's CDR3 is CASSEGLAGTYEQYF. The CDR3 nucleotides read TGTGCCAGCAGTGAAGGTCTAGCGGGGACCTACGAGCAGTACTTC.

This clone was observed a single time. The genes are TRBV19 and TRBJ2-5; TRBD1 agrees at 9 bases. Germline V gene data show CDR1 as LNHDA and CDR2 as SQIVND (reference sequence). CDR3 length: 19 residues. The J segment lost 2 bases and the V segment lost 4 bases, leaving 17 bases of the junction unmatched. CDR3 sequence (DNA): TGTGCCAGTAGTACACAGAACCGGGACAGGGACTCTGATCAAGAGACCCAGTACTTC. This codes for CASSTQNRDRDSDQETQYF.

This clone has a handful of counts. The chain recombines TRBV18 with TRBJ2-7; 10 bases match TRBD1. V trimming: 4 bases; J trimming: 7 bases; junction bases outside the gene matches: 4. This CDR3 contains 13 residues. Germline-derived CDR1 and CDR2 are KGHSH and LQKENI. For the CDR3, the DNA is TGTGCCAGCTCACAGACAGGGGGCTGGGAGCAGTACTTC. Its translation is CASSQTGGWEQYF.